This entry lists 21 T cell receptor beta chains sequenced from one sample in a study of CD8 T cells in ankylosing spondylitis. TCRdb ran MiXCR on the 5' RACE reads and lists one entry per CDR3 protein. This sample has about 100,000 distinct CDR3 sequences; about 8.1% occur once, and the top ten carry 4% to 5.5%. Material for sequencing was blood, either unsorted or a sorted T cell fraction (not recorded which). The receptor set was obtained from a male donor with ankylosing spondylitis or in good health (not recorded which).

This clonotype has a handful of counts. V usage is TRBV12-3 or TRBV12-4 and J usage is TRBJ1-3; D possibly corresponds to TRBD1 (6 bases). V was cut by 3 bases and J by 3 bases, with 15 bases left in between. The CDR3 contains 16 residues. The CDR3 is CASSFFRGAVGNTIYF. CDR3 sequence (DNA): TGTGCCAGCAGTTTTTTTCGGGGGGCAGTTGGAAACACCATATATTTT.

This clonotype was recorded many times. This rearrangement joins TRBV7-2 to TRBJ2-1; no reliable D call. Trimming removed 7 bases at V and 6 bases at J, with 13 bases between. The CDR3 totals 13 residues. Germline assignment: CDR1 SGHTA and CDR2 FQGNSA. The CDR3 DNA sequence: TGTGCCAGCAACCCTAGGGTGGTCAATGAGCAGTTCTTC. Its protein is CASNPRVVNEQFF.

Ten or more counts support this clonotype. The chain has TRBV4-1 and TRBJ2-7, with D uncertain. This CDR3 is 15 amino acids long. The V gene lost 4 bases and the J gene lost 2 bases, with 15 bases spanning the gap. Germline assignment: CDR1 MGHRA and CDR2 YSYEKL. As DNA, the CDR3 is TGCGCCAGCAGCCCTTATGGAAACGGCGCCTACGAGCAGTACTTC. Translating it yields CASSPYGNGAYEQYF.

There are many counts of this clonotype. The rearrangement links TRBV4-2 to TRBJ2-2; maybe TRBD1 (5 bases). The CDR3 length is 15 residues. Germline V gene sequence: CDR1 LGHNA, CDR2 YNFKEQ. V lost 1 base and J 5 bases, leaving 11 bases between the germline ends. CDR3 bases: TGTGCCAGCAGCCAAGTCCCAGGGAAAACCGGGGAGCTGTTTTTT. Translated, it gives CASSQVPGKTGELFF.

At least ten counts were recorded for this clonotype. This chain connects TRBV10-1 to TRBJ2-7, with 10 bases identical to TRBD1. Germline assignment: CDR1 WNHNN and CDR2 SYGVQD (reference sequence). The CDR3 extends over 13 amino acids. The J segment lost 2 bases and the V segment lost 6 bases, leaving 1 base of the junction unmatched. In DNA form, the CDR3 reads TGCGCCAGCAGAGGACAGGGGGCCTACGAGCAGTACTTC. Translation gives CASRGQGAYEQYF.

This clonotype was found many times. This chain links TRBV5-1 with TRBJ2-5; D is perhaps TRBD1 (6 bases). The V and J ends lost 1 base and 5 bases respectively, with 21 bases between them. There are 17 residues in the CDR3. Germline V gene sequence: CDR1 SGHRS, CDR2 YFSETQ. The CDR3 DNA follows: TGCGCCAGCAGCTTGTCGGCAGGGGCCCAGCTTGGGGAGACCCAGTACTTC. As protein: CASSLSAGAQLGETQYF.

The chain is built from TRBV3-1 and TRBJ2-1, with 8 bases lining up with TRBD2. The germline V gene encodes CDR1 LGHDT and CDR2 YNNKEL (reference sequence). Trimming at V came to 11 bases and at J to 6 bases, leaving 21 bases not matched to a gene. The CDR3 sequence is 17 residues long. CDR3 sequence reads: CASCQLRGLVEGNEQFF. The CDR3 coding sequence is TGTGCCTCCTGCCAGCTAAGGGGACTAGTCGAGGGCAATGAGCAGTTCTTC.

This clonotype was recorded many times. The chain links TRBV2 to TRBJ1-1, with D possibly TRBD1 on 5 matching bases. In germline, CDR1 is SNHLY, CDR2 FYNNEI. This CDR3 comprises 13 residues. Trimming took 2 bases from V and 5 from J, leaving 9 bases between them. For the CDR3, the DNA is TGTGCCAGCAGTGAAATGAGGGGTACTGAAGCTTTCTTT. Residues: CASSEMRGTEAFF.

The chain recombines TRBV7-2 with TRBJ2-1, with D perhaps TRBD1 (5 bases). The CDR3 is made up of 14 amino acids. Germline V lookup: CDR1 SGHTA, CDR2 FQGNSA. Trimming stripped 2 bases from V and 2 bases from J, with 7 bases between. The CDR3 is CASSLKGPYNEQFF. DNA of the CDR3: TGTGCCAGCAGCTTAAAGGGGCCCTACAATGAGCAGTTCTTC.

In its sample, this clonotype was seen many times. The chain links TRBV5-6 to TRBJ2-7; 13 nucleotides agree with TRBD2. Germline trimming cut 5 bases from V and 4 bases from J; bases unmatched to any gene: 6. The CDR3 runs 15 residues. Germline loops: CDR1 SGHDT, CDR2 YYEEEE. CDR3 DNA sequence: TGTGCCAGCAGGAGATGGACTAGCGGGAGTTACGAGCAGTACTTC. It codes for CASRRWTSGSYEQYF.

This clonotype was recorded many times. This chain joins TRBV28 and TRBJ2-5; D perhaps matches TRBD2 (5 bases). V was pared by 5 bases and J by 4 bases, with 14 bases between. The CDR3 sequence is 14 residues long. Germline assignment: CDR1 MDHEN and CDR2 SYDVKM. The CDR3 protein is CASSRPSRGETQYF. DNA of the CDR3: TGTGCCAGCAGTCGGCCCTCCCGGGGAGAGACCCAGTACTTC.

This clonotype occurred many times. The chain couples TRBV14 to TRBJ2-7; D might be TRBD1 or TRBD2, each matching 5 bases. V dropped 4 bases and J dropped 0 bases, with 16 bases sitting between them. The V gene's germline CDR1 is SGHDN and CDR2 FVKESK. The CDR3 has 16 residues. CDR3 residues: CASSPLGPPSSYEQYF. The CDR3 bases are TGTGCCAGCAGCCCCTTGGGACCGCCGAGCTCCTACGAGCAGTACTTC.

This clonotype showed up many times. The rearrangement joins TRBV7-9 to TRBJ1-5; 7 bases align to TRBD1. The CDR3 has 13 amino acids. V dropped 10 bases and J dropped 3; count of bases not matched to a gene: 6. The germline CDR1 and CDR2 sequences are SEHNR and FQNEAQ (reference sequence). The chain's CDR3 is CATGQENNQPQHF. The CDR3 nucleotides are TGTGCCACTGGACAGGAGAACAATCAGCCCCAGCATTTT.

This clonotype was counted only a few times. The chain combines TRBV20-1 with TRBJ1-5; no clear D gene. Between the trimmed V and J ends, which lost 3 bases and 7 bases, there was a span of 10 bases. This CDR3 region has 12 residues. Germline lookup yields CDR1 DFQATT and CDR2 SNEGSKA (reference sequence). The CDR3 DNA sequence: TGCAGTGCTAGCAACAGTGACCAGCCCCAGCATTTT. This gives the protein CSASNSDQPQHF.

This clonotype was recorded many times. This chain joins TRBV7-2 and TRBJ2-3; D is unresolved. With 6 bases removed from V and 6 bases from J, the gap between germline ends came to 13 bases. Germline lookup yields CDR1 SGHTA and CDR2 FQGNSA. CDR3 length: 13 amino acids. CDR3 amino acids: CASRTAVPDTQYF. The CDR3, as DNA: TGTGCCAGCAGGACTGCCGTCCCCGATACGCAGTATTTT.

This clonotype has more than one count but fewer than ten. The V call is TRBV28, the J call TRBJ1-6; D unclear. The germline V and J ends were trimmed by 6 bases and 0 bases, with 9 bases remaining between them. The CDR3 loop spans 15 amino acids. Germline CDR1 is MDHEN and CDR2 is SYDVKM. The CDR3 is CASRSMGSYNSPLHF. CDR3 nucleotide sequence: TGTGCCAGCAGATCGATGGGCTCCTATAATTCACCCCTCCACTTT.

This clonotype was seen at least ten times. The V gene is TRBV20-1, the J gene TRBJ2-7; D may match TRBD1 or TRBD2 (6 bases each). V was shortened by 3 bases and J by 3 bases, with 15 bases between the two germline ends. Germline CDR1 reads DFQATT; CDR2 reads SNEGSKA (reference sequence). This CDR3 is 14 amino acids long. CDR3 sequence (DNA): TGCAGTGCTAGGGGGGGCCTTACTTACTACGAGCAGTACTTC. Protein sequence: CSARGGLTYYEQYF.

This clonotype was recorded at least ten times. The chain employs TRBV5-1 and TRBJ2-1, with a tentative D call TRBD1 (6 bases). Germline V CDR1 and CDR2: SGHRS, YFSETQ. Trimming stripped 5 bases from V and 3 bases from J, with 15 bases between. This CDR3 spans 15 amino acids. The CDR3 is CASSREGTNYNEQFF. As DNA, the CDR3 is TGCGCCAGCAGTAGAGAAGGGACAAACTACAATGAGCAGTTCTTC. Variable domain in full (rest from reference TRBV5-1 and TRBJ2-1): KAGVTQTPRYLIKTRGQQVTLSCSPISGHRSVSWYQQTPGQGLQFLFEYFSETQRNKGNFPGRFSGRQFSNSRSEMNVSTLELGDSALYLCASSREGTNYNEQFFGPGTRLTVL.

The rearrangement joins TRBV6-5 to TRBJ1-1; D gene uncertain. CDR3 length: 15 amino acids. V lost 0 bases, J lost 6 bases, and 14 bases lay in between. Germline V gives CDR1 MNHEY, CDR2 SVGAGI. DNA for the CDR3: TGTGCCAGCAGTTACTCTTCCGAGGGTTTTTCTGAAGCTTTCTTT. This encodes CASSYSSEGFSEAFF.

The rearrangement links TRBV28 to TRBJ1-1; 9 bases agree with TRBD1. This CDR3 has 13 amino acids. Trimming at V came to 6 bases and at J to 4 bases, leaving 3 bases not matched to a gene. Germline values: CDR1 MDHEN, CDR2 SYDVKM. CDR3 in DNA: TGTGCCAGCAGCCTGGACAGGGGCACTGAAGCTTTCTTT. As protein: CASSLDRGTEAFF.

This clonotype was detected many times. The chain carries TRBV20-1 and TRBJ1-4; possible D gene TRBD1, 6 bases. Trimming took off 6 bases at V and 7 bases at J, with 12 bases between the two ends. Germline V lookup: CDR1 DFQATT, CDR2 SNEGSKA (reference sequence). CDR3 length equals 12 residues. The CDR3 sequence: CSAQGRVEKLFF. CDR3 in DNA: TGCAGTGCGCAGGGGCGGGTTGAAAAACTGTTTTTT.